The 25 T cell receptor beta chains below come from one sample, sequenced in a study of T cell repertoires in cytomegalovirus infection. MiXCR, applied by TCRdb to the reads, yields one record per CDR3 protein. The data show under 500,000 distinct CDR3 sequences, with about 44% seen just once and around two fifths held by the top ten. The antigens these receptors bind are not known. The sequencing here drew on cultured PBMCs, taken from culture after CMV antigen stimulation. The source is a human donor in good health (CMV status not recorded). Some clones in this sample may be carry-over from other donors' samples.

The CDR3 DNA sequence: TGTGCCACCAGCCACTTCGGGACTCCTACCGCAACTAATGAAAAACTGTTTTTT. Translated: CATSHFGTPTATNEKLFF. This sequence joins TRBV15 and TRBJ1-4; D might be TRBD1 (5 bases). The CDR3 has 18 amino acids. Germline V gene sequence: CDR1 LNHNV, CDR2 YYDKDF (reference sequence). V was cut by 5 bases and J by 0 bases, with 19 bases left in between.

The genes are TRBV5-4 and TRBJ2-5; D remains ambiguous. The CDR3 is 13 residues long. Trimming took 3 bases from V and 5 from J, leaving 11 bases between them. The germline CDR1 and CDR2 sequences are SGHNT and YYREEE (reference sequence). The CDR3 is CASSSQVGETQYF. The DNA for the CDR3 is TGTGCCAGCAGCTCGCAGGTGGGGGAGACCCAGTACTTC.

The chain has TRBV5-1 and TRBJ2-3, with 7 bases identical to TRBD2. CDR1 and CDR2 from the germline V gene are SGHRS and YFSETQ. V was clipped by 4 bases and J by 8 bases; unmatched bases: 16. This CDR3 has 16 residues. CDR3 sequence: CASSPAFPGGIGTQYF. The CDR3 DNA reads TGCGCCAGCAGCCCCGCCTTTCCGGGGGGTATCGGTACGCAGTATTTT. The full variable domain, completed using reference TRBV5-1 and TRBJ2-3, is KAGVTQTPRYLIKTRGQQVTLSCSPISGHRSVSWYQQTPGQGLQFLFEYFSETQRNKGNFPGRFSGRQFSNSRSEMNVSTLELGDSALYLCASSPAFPGGIGTQYFGPGTRLTVL.

This CDR3 is CATSRWGVTSEAFF. For the CDR3, the DNA is TGTGCCACCAGCAGGTGGGGGGTAACCTCTGAAGCTTTCTTT. The chain recombines TRBV15 with TRBJ1-1, with D possibly TRBD1 on 5 matching bases. The germline gives CDR1 LNHNV, CDR2 YYDKDF (reference sequence). V lost 3 bases and J lost 6, with 14 bases in between. The CDR3 loop spans 14 amino acids. Full variable domain (missing parts from reference TRBV15 and TRBJ1-1): DAMVIQNPRYQVTQFGKPVTLSCSQTLNHNVMYWYQQKSSQAPKLLFHYYDKDFNNEADTPDNFQSRRPNTSFCFLDIRSPGLGDTAMYLCATSRWGVTSEAFFGQGTRLTVV.

The chain carries TRBV18 and TRBJ1-4; 8 bases agree with TRBD1. This CDR3 is built from 15 residues. Germline CDR1 KGHSH, CDR2 LQKENI. The V gene end was trimmed by 4 bases and the J gene end by 6 bases; junction bases not matched to a gene: 7. The CDR3 coding sequence is TGTGCCAGCTCACAATCTCACAGGGGGGATGAAAAACTGTTTTTT. It is translated as CASSQSHRGDEKLFF.

The V and J genes are TRBV6-2 or TRBV6-3 and TRBJ2-7; TRBD2 might be the D (7 bases). Germline V gene lookup returns CDR1 MNHEY and CDR2 SVGEGT. The V and J ends lost 5 bases and 3 bases respectively, with 17 bases between them. The length of the CDR3 is 15 residues. The CDR3 DNA reads TGTGCCAGCAGTACCTACGACGGGGGGCTCTACGAGCAGTACTTC. This encodes CASSTYDGGLYEQYF.

The chain links TRBV4-3 to TRBJ2-3; D possibly corresponds to TRBD2 (5 bases). The ends were cut back, 1 base at V and 4 bases at J, with 6 bases in the middle. Germline V gene data show CDR1 as LGHNA and CDR2 as YSLEER. The CDR3 totals 13 residues. The CDR3 DNA reads as TGCGCCAGCAGCCAAGGACTACCAGATACGCAGTATTTT. This sequence encodes CASSQGLPDTQYF.

At least ten counts were recorded for this clonotype. In nucleotides, the CDR3 is TGCGCCAGCAGCCAAGATCACGGTAGCGGGAGCTTATACTCTGGGGCCAACGTCCTGACTTTC. Translation gives CASSQDHGSGSLYSGANVLTF. The chain couples TRBV4-3 to TRBJ2-6, with TRBD2 identical over 9 bases. CDR3 length equals 21 residues. The junction had 12 bases not matched to a gene; V was cut back by 0 bases and J by 0 bases. The germline gives CDR1 LGHNA, CDR2 YSLEER.

This clonotype was detected only a few times. The chain links TRBV6-5 to TRBJ1-6; 9 bases agree with TRBD1. Germline V gene data show CDR1 as MNHEY and CDR2 as SVGAGI. The V and J ends lost 5 bases and 10 bases, in that order; junction bases with no gene match: 9. This CDR3 is 15 amino acids long. This CDR3 reads CASSMGGQGGSPLHF. In nucleotides, the CDR3 is TGTGCCAGCAGTATGGGGGGACAGGGTGGCTCACCCCTCCACTTT.

In this sample, this clonotype turned up a few times. The chain combines TRBV7-2 with TRBJ1-2, with 8 bases lining up with TRBD1. The CDR3 has 16 amino acids. Germline assignment: CDR1 SGHTA and CDR2 FQGNSA. The trim removed 5 bases at V and 3 bases at J, leaving 11 bases unmatched. The CDR3 bases are TGTGCCAGCAGCCGACAGGGGAGGAAGGTGTACTATGGCTACACCTTC. Protein: CASSRQGRKVYYGYTF.

The chain employs TRBV4-1 and TRBJ2-1; D gene ambiguous. CDR3 length equals 14 residues. Germline values: CDR1 MGHRA, CDR2 YSYEKL. V was clipped by 3 bases and J by 5 bases, with 11 bases between them. CDR3 sequence reads: CASSQVSVDNEQFF. In DNA, the CDR3 is TGCGCCAGCAGCCAGGTAAGCGTCGACAATGAGCAGTTCTTC.

The V gene is TRBV28, the J gene TRBJ2-7; TRBD1 aligns across 8 bases. V lost 3 bases and J lost 5; bases outside the gene matches: 6. CDR1 MDHEN and CDR2 SYDVKM come from the germline V gene. This CDR3 is 14 amino acids long. The CDR3 bases are TGTGCCAGCAGTTTCCAGGACAGGGTTAACGAGCAGTACTTC. Residues: CASSFQDRVNEQYF.

V is TRBV5-4 and J is TRBJ1-2, with D tentatively TRBD1 (6 bases). This CDR3 region has 13 residues. Trimming pared 0 bases from V and 7 bases from J, leaving 10 bases between. Germline-derived CDR1 and CDR2 are SGHNT and YYREEE (reference sequence). The CDR3 nucleotides are TGTGCCAGCAGCTTGGCGGGGGGCAGTGGCTACACCTTC. Amino acid sequence: CASSLAGGSGYTF.

This clonotype has just a few counts. CDR3 sequence reads: CASSPGPGGEQYF. The CDR3 DNA reads TGTGCCAGCAGCCCCGGGCCCGGAGGGGAGCAGTACTTC. The J gene is TRBJ2-7, the V gene TRBV11-3, with D maybe TRBD2 (6 bases). From germline, CDR1 is SGHNT and CDR2 YENEEA. V lost 5 bases and J lost 7, with 15 bases in between. The CDR3 contains 13 residues.

This clonotype showed up many times. The chain links TRBV7-2 to TRBJ1-1; 11 nucleotides align to TRBD1. The germline gives CDR1 SGHTA, CDR2 FQGNSA. V shed 5 bases and J 4 bases; nucleotides not matched to a gene: 9. There are 16 residues in the CDR3. The CDR3 sequence: CASSPQSGTGGTEAFF. For the CDR3, the DNA is TGTGCCAGCAGCCCCCAATCCGGGACAGGGGGCACTGAAGCTTTCTTT.

The chain combines TRBV9 with TRBJ2-1; D gene ambiguous. Trimming took off 0 bases at V and 3 bases at J, with 13 bases between the two ends. The germline gives CDR1 SGDLS, CDR2 YYNGEE. This CDR3 region has 16 residues. The CDR3 region is CASSVVGETSYNEQFF. In nucleotides, the CDR3 is TGTGCCAGCAGCGTAGTAGGAGAGACGAGCTACAATGAGCAGTTCTTC.

This chain links TRBV5-4 with TRBJ2-1; TRBD2 matches 8 bases. This CDR3 has 17 amino acids. The J segment lost 6 bases and the V segment lost 4 bases, leaving 15 bases of the junction unmatched. Germline CDR1 SGHNT, CDR2 YYREEE (reference sequence). CDR3 residues: CASSPDPGLVVGNEQFF. Here the CDR3 DNA reads TGTGCCAGCAGCCCGGACCCGGGACTAGTAGTAGGCAATGAGCAGTTCTTC.

This clonotype was counted once. One end of the junction fails to match germline, which may point to a read error. This rearrangement joins TRBV12-3 or TRBV12-4 to TRBJ2-7; 7 nucleotides line up with TRBD2. The CDR3 contains 13 residues. Here the CDR3 reads CASRGIGDYQQYF. DNA of the CDR3: TGTGCCAGCAGAGGTATAGGGGACTACCAGCAGTACTTC.

This clonotype was seen a handful of times. The chain has TRBV7-9 and TRBJ1-1; 10 bases agree with TRBD1. The CDR3 runs to 14 residues. Trimming at V came to 5 bases and at J to 11 bases, leaving 11 bases not matched to a gene. The germline V gene has CDR1 SEHNR and CDR2 FQNEAQ (reference sequence). CDR3 sequence: CASSPPTGTGDAFF. The CDR3 region has the DNA TGTGCCAGCAGCCCCCCCACCGGGACAGGGGACGCTTTCTTT.

The chain carries TRBV7-2 and TRBJ2-2; 8 bases map to TRBD1. Trimming at V came to 7 bases and at J to 7 bases, leaving 8 bases not matched to a gene. Germline-derived CDR1 and CDR2 are SGHTA and FQGNSA. The CDR3 consists of 14 residues. The CDR3 DNA reads as TGTGCCAGCATGGAAAACAGGGGGATCGGGGAGCTGTTTTTT. It specifies CASMENRGIGELFF.

The sample holds many counts of this clonotype. The chain combines TRBV7-2 with TRBJ1-1, with D hard to call. Trimming removed 5 bases from V and 0 bases from J, with 10 bases in between. CDR1 SGHTA and CDR2 FQGNSA come from the germline V gene. This CDR3 is 14 amino acids long. The DNA for the CDR3 is TGTGCCAGCAGCGTGGATTACATGAACACTGAAGCTTTCTTT. Translation: CASSVDYMNTEAFF. The full variable domain, rest sourced from reference TRBV7-2 and TRBJ1-1, is GAGVSQSPSNKVTEKGKDVELRCDPISGHTALYWYRQSLGQGLEFLIYFQGNSAPDKSGLPSDRFSAERTGGSVSTLTIQRTQQEDSAVYLCASSVDYMNTEAFFGQGTRLTVV.

The chain employs TRBV4-1 and TRBJ1-5; TRBD1 matches 7 bases. V lost 4 bases to trimming and J lost 0 bases; unmatched junction nucleotides: 12. The CDR3 contains 18 residues. Germline V lookup: CDR1 MGHRA, CDR2 YSYEKL. CDR3 in amino acids: CASSRGTEVFDSNQPQHF. CDR3 in DNA: TGCGCCAGCAGCCGTGGGACAGAAGTTTTCGATAGCAATCAGCCCCAGCATTTT.

V gene TRBV5-4 combines with J gene TRBJ2-1; 7 bases map to TRBD1. This CDR3 comprises 15 residues. Trimming cost V 4 bases and J 4 bases; bases outside gene matches: 8. Per germline, CDR1 SGHNT and CDR2 YYREEE (reference sequence). CDR3 bases: TGTGCCAGCAGCGACAAGGGGGCGAGTTACAATGAGCAGTTCTTC. The encoded protein is CASSDKGASYNEQFF.

This clonotype has a handful of counts. The chain couples TRBV7-2 to TRBJ2-7; D possibly corresponds to TRBD1 (6 bases). Germline CDR1 SGHTA, CDR2 FQGNSA. Deletions cut 1 base from V and 3 bases from J, with 16 bases between. The CDR3 length is 16 residues. This CDR3 is CASSLVPDSAVYEQYF. The CDR3 DNA reads TGTGCCAGCAGCTTAGTGCCGGACAGCGCCGTCTACGAGCAGTACTTC.

In this sample, this clonotype turned up a few times. The chain couples TRBV25-1 to TRBJ2-3; D remains unclear. Germline CDR1 MGHDK, CDR2 SYGVNS. V lost 7 bases and J lost 6, with 14 bases in between. The CDR3 length is 13 residues. The CDR3 nucleotides read TGTGCCAGCACCCCTGTCTTTCGGGATACGCAGTATTTT. Protein: CASTPVFRDTQYF.